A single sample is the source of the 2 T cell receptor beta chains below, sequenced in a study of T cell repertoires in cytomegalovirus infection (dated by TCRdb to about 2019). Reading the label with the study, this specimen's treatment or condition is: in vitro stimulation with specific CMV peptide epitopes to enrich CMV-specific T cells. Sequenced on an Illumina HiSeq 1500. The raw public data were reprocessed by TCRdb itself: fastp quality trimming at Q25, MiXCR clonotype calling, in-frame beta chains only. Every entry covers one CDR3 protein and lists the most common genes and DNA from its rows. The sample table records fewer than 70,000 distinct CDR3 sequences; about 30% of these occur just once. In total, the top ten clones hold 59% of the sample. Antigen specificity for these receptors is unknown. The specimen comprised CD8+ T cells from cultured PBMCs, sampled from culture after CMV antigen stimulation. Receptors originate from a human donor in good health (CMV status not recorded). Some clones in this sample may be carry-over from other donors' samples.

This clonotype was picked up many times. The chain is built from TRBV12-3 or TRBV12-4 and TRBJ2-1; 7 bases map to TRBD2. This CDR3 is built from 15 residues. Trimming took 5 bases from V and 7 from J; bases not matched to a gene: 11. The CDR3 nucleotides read TGTGCCAGCAGTCCGCTTAGCCTAGCGGCGAATGAGCAGTTCTTC. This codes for CASSPLSLAANEQFF.

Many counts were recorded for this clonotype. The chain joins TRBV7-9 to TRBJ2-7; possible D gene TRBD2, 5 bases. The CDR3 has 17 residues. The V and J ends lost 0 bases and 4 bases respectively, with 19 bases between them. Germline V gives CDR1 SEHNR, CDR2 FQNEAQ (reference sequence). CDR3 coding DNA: TGTGCCAGCAGCTTAGCCGCTAGACTATCTCGCGGGTACGAGCAGTACTTC. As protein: CASSLAARLSRGYEQYF.